This entry lists 2 T cell receptor beta chains sequenced from one sample in a study of cytomegalovirus exposure and HLA in healthy donors. Researchers ran the PCR with 60 Vbeta and 13 Jbeta primers. Only in-frame clones appear in the TCRdb table, and some are missing; sequencing was by immunoSEQ multiplex PCR. The repertoire holds roughly 100,000 clones, with around four fifths as singletons. Input material: PBMCs. These receptors came from a man aged 35-49 years in good health and CMV-seronegative.

J is TRBJ2-5 and V is TRBV9; 9 nucleotides align to TRBD2. The CDR3 contains 17 residues. CDR1 and CDR2 from the germline V gene are SGDLS and YYNGEE. V lost 0 bases to trimming and J lost 4 bases; unmatched junction nucleotides: 10. CDR3 DNA sequence: TGTGCCAGCAGCGTAGAAGACGGGCGGGGGGGCGGAGAGACCCAGTACTTC. Amino acid sequence: CASSVEDGRGGGETQYF.

The genes are TRBV5-1 and TRBJ1-6; 10 bases agree with TRBD1. With V trimmed by 0 bases and J by 9 bases, 6 bases remained unmatched. CDR1 is SGHRS, CDR2 YFSETQ, per germline. This CDR3 is 16 amino acids long. CDR3 amino acids: CASSLAAGQGSSPLHF. In nucleotides, the CDR3 is TGCGCCAGCAGCTTGGCCGCGGGACAGGGGAGTTCACCCCTCCACTTT.